This T cell receptor beta chain is from a study of T-cell reconstitution after alpha-beta-depleted transplantation in children. Study results and caveats: Day-60 TCRbeta diversity that was high in some patients was derived from surviving recipient T cells and thymic progenitors. Alpha-beta T cells about two months after transplant reportedly derived from several hundred expanded graft clones. T-cell counts and diversity were attributed mostly to newly produced T cells one year after transplant.

The authors prepared the TCRbeta library with unique molecular identifiers. TCRdb ran MiXCR on the PCR reads and lists one entry per CDR3 protein. The top ten hold around 2% of the sample, which has approximately 500,000 distinct CDR3 sequences, about 10% seen once. This CDR3 is built from 15 residues. V was pared by 5 bases and J by 4 bases, with 18 bases between. Germline values: CDR1 MDHEN, CDR2 SYDVKM. This clonotype was counted many times. Its antigen is undetermined. The rearrangement links TRBV28 to TRBJ2-7; D is unclear. The material was PBMCs, obtained before TCRalphabeta/CD19-depleted stem cell transplant. The receptor was isolated from a child aged 2 to 15 with inherited bone marrow failure, due to receive a stem cell transplant. Here the CDR3 reads CASSTGPGPLYEQYF. CDR3 nucleotide sequence: TGTGCCAGCAGTACCGGGCCCGGTCCCTTATACGAGCAGTACTTC.